This T cell receptor beta chain emerged from a study of blood T cells in healthy people across ages. Study observations and caveats: Any conclusive comparison of naive versus antigen-experienced cells was prevented by using unsorted PBMCs. Strong correlation was found linking TCR beta diversity to naive T cell percentage.

This CDR3 has 15 residues. The germline V gene encodes CDR1 SGHTA and CDR2 FQGNSA. PCR was performed a second time for about 6 to 11 cycles using a sample-barcoded 5' primer and a J-beta primer mix. A template-switch adaptor containing 12 random nucleotides labeled each cDNA molecule. TCRdb ran MiXCR on the 5' RACE reads and lists one entry per CDR3 protein. The data show 250,000 to 300,000 distinct CDR3 sequences, roughly 26% seen once. Concerning this clonotype: Its target is unknown. At one end the junction does not follow the germline gene, possibly because of a read error.

The clonotype comes from a woman in her 70s in good health. Sample: blood. The chain has TRBV7-2 and TRBJ1-6; 7 nucleotides line up with TRBD1. CDR3 bases: TGTGCCTGCAGCTTCCAGGGGGATTATAATTCACCCCTCCACTTT. Translated: CACSFQGDYNSPLHF.